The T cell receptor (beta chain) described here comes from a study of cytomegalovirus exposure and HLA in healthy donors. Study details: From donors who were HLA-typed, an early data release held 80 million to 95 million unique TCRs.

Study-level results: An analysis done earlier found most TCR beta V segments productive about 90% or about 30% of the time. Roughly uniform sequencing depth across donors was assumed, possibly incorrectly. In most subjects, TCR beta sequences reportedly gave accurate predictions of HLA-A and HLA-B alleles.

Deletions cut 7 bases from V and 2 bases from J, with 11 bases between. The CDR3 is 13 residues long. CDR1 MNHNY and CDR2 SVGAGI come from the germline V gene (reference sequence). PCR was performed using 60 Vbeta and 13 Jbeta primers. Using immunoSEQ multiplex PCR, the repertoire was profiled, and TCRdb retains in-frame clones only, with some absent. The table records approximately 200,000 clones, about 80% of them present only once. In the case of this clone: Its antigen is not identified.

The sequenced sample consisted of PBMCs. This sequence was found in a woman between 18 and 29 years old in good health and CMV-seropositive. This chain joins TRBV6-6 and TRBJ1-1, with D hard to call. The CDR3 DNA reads TGTGCCAGCACTATTTTTGATAACACTGAAGCTTTCTTT. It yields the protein CASTIFDNTEAFF.